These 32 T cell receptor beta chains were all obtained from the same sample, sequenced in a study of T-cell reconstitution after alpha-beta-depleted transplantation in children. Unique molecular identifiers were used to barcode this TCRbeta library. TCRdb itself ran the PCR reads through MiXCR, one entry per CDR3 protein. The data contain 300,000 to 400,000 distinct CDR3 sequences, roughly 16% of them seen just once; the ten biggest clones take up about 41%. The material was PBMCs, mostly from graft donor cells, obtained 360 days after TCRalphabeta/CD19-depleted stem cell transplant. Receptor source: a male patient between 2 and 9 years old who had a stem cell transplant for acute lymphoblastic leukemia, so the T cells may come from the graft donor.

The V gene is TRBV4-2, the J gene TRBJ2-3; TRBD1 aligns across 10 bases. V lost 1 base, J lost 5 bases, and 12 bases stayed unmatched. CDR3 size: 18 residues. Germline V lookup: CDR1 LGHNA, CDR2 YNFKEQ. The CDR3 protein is CASSQGGGTGDRQDTQYF. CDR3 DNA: TGTGCCAGCAGCCAAGGGGGGGGGACAGGGGACAGGCAAGATACGCAGTATTTT.

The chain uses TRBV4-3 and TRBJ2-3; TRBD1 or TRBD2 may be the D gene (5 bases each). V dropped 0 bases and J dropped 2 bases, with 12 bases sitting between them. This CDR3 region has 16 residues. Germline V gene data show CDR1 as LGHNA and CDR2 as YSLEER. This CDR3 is CASSQDKRDHTDTQYF. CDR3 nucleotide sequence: TGCGCCAGCAGCCAAGATAAACGGGACCACACAGATACGCAGTATTTT.

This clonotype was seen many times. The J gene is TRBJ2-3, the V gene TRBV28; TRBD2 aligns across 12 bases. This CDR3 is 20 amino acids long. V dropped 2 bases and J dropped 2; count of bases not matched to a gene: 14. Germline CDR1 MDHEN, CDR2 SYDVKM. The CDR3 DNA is TGTGCCAGCAGTTTAGCCCCTAGCGGGAGGGGGTTCCGCCCCACAGATACGCAGTATTTT. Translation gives CASSLAPSGRGFRPTDTQYF.

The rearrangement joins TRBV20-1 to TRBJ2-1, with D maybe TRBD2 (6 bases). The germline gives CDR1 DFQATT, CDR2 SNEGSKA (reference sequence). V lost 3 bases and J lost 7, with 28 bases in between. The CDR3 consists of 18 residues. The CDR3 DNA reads TGCAGTGCTAGTTGGGGGGTTATAGTCCCAAGGTCGGGAAATGAGCAGTTCTTC. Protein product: CSASWGVIVPRSGNEQFF.

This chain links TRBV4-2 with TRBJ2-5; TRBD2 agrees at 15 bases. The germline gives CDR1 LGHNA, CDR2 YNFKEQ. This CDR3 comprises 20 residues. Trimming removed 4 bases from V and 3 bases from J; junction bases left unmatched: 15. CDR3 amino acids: CASSLDGERTSGRAKETQYF. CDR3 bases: TGTGCCAGCAGCCTCGATGGGGAAAGGACTAGCGGGAGGGCCAAAGAGACCCAGTACTTC.

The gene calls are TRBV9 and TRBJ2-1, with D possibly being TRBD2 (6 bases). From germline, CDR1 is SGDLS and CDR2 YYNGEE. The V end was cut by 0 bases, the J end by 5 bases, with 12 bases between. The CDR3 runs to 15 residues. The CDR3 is CASSVEAGRDNEQFF. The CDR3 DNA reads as TGTGCCAGCAGCGTAGAGGCGGGGAGAGACAATGAGCAGTTCTTC.

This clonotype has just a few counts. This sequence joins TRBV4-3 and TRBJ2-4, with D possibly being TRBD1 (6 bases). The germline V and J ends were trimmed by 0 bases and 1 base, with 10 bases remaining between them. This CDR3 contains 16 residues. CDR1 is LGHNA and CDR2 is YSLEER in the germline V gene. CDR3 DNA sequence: TGCGCCAGCAGCCAAGAAAGGCAGGGGGCCAAAAACATTCAGTACTTC. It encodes CASSQERQGAKNIQYF.

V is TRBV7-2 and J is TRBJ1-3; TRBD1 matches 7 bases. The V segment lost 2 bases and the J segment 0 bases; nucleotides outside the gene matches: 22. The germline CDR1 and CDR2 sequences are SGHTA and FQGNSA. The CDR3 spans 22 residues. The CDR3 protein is CASSLPIPQGWIRPSSGNTIYF. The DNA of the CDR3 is TGTGCCAGCAGCTTACCCATACCACAGGGGTGGATAAGGCCTAGCTCTGGAAACACCATATATTTT. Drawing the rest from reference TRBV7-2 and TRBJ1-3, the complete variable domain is GAGVSQSPSNKVTEKGKDVELRCDPISGHTALYWYRQSLGQGLEFLIYFQGNSAPDKSGLPSDRFSAERTGGSVSTLTIQRTQQEDSAVYLCASSLPIPQGWIRPSSGNTIYFGEGSWLTVV.

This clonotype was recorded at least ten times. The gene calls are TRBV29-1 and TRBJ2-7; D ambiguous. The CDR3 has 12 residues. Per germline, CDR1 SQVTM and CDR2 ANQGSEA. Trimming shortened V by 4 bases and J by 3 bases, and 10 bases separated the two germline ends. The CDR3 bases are TGCAGCGTTGTGGTTGGGTACTACGAGCAGTACTTC. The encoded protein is CSVVVGYYEQYF.

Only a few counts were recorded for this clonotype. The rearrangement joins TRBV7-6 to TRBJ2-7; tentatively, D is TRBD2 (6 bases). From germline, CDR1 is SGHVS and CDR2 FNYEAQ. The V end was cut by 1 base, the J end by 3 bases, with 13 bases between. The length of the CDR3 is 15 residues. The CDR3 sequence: CASSLEAGLRYEQYF. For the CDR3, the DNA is TGTGCCAGCAGCTTAGAGGCGGGACTCCGCTACGAGCAGTACTTC.

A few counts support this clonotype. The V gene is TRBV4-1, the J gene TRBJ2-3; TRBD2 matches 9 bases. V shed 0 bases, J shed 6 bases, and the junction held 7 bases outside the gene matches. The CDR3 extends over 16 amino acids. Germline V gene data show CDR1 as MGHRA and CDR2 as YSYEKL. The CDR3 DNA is TGCGCCAGCAGCCAAGACGGTGGACTAGCGAGGGATACGCAGTATTTT. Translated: CASSQDGGLARDTQYF.

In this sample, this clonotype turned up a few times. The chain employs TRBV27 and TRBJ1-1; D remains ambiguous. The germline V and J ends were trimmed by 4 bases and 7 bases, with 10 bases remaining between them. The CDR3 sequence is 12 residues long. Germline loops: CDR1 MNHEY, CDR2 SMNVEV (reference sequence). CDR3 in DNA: TGTGCCAGCAGTTCCCTCAAATGTGAAGCTTTCTTT. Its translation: CASSSLKCEAFF.

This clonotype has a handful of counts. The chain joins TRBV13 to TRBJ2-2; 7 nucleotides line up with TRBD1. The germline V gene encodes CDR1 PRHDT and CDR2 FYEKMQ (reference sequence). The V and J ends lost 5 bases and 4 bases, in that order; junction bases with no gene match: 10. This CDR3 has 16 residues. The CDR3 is CASSTPKGTATGELFF. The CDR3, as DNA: TGTGCCAGCAGCACACCCAAAGGGACAGCCACCGGGGAGCTGTTTTTT.

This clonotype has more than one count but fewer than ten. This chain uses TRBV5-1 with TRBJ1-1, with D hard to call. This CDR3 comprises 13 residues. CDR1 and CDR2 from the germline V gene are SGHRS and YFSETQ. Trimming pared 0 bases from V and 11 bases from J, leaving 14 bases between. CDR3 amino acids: CASSLALGIQAFF. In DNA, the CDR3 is TGCGCCAGCAGCTTGGCCCTTGGGATTCAGGCTTTCTTT.

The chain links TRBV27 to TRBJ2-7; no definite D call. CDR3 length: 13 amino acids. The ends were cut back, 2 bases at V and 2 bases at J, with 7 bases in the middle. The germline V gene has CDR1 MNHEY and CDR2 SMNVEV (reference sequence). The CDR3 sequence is CASSLNSPYEQYF. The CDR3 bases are TGTGCCAGCAGTTTAAACAGTCCCTACGAGCAGTACTTC.

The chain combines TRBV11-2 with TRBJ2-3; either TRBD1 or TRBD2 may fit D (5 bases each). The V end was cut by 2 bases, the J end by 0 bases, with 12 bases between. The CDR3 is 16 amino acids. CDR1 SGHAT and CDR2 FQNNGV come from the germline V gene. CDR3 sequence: CASSLTGPYSTDTQYF. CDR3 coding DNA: TGTGCCAGCAGCTTAACGGGACCCTATAGCACAGATACGCAGTATTTT.

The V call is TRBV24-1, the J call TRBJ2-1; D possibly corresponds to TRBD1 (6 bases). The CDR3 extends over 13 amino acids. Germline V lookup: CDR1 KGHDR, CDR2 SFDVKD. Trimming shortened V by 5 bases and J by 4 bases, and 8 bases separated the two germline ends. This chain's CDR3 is CATSATGYNEQFF. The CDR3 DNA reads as TGTGCCACCAGTGCCACAGGGTACAATGAGCAGTTCTTC.

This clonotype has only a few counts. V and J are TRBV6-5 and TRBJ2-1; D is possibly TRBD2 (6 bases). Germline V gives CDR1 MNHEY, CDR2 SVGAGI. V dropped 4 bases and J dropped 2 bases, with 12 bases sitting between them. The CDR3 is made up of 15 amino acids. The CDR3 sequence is CASSWGRLPYNEQFF. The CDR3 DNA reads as TGTGCCAGCAGTTGGGGGAGGCTCCCCTACAATGAGCAGTTCTTC.

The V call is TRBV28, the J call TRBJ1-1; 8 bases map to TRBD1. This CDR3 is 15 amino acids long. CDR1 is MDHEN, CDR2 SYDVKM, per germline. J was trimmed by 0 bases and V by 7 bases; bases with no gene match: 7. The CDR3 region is CASTPGQVMNTEAFF. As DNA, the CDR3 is TGTGCCAGCACCCCGGGACAGGTTATGAACACTGAAGCTTTCTTT.

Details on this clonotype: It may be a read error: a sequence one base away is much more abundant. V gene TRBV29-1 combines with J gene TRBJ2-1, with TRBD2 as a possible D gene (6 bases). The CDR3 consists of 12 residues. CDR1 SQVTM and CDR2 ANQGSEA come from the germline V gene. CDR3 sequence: CSVVGWGGEQLF. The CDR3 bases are TGCAGCGTTGTGGGATGGGGAGGTGAGCAGTTGTTC.

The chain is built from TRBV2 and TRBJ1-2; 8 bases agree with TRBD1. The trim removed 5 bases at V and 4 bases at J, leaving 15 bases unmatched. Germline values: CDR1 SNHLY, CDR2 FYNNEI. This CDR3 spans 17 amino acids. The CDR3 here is CASSSGTGNIPSYGYTF. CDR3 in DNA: TGTGCCAGCAGTTCCGGGACAGGAAACATTCCATCCTATGGCTACACCTTC.

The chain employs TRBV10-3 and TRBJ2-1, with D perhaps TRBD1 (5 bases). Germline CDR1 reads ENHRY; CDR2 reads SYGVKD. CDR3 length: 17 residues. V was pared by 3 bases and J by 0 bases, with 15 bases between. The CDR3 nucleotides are TGTGCCATCAGTGAATCTGTCAGGGTAAGCTCCTACAATGAGCAGTTCTTC. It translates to CAISESVRVSSYNEQFF.

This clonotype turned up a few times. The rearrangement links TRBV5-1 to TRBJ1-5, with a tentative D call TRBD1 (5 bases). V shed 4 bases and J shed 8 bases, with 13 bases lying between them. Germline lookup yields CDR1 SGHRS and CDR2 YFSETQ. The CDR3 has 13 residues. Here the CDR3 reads CASSQGRGEPQHF. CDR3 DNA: TGCGCCAGCAGCCAGGGACGTGGGGAGCCCCAGCATTTT.

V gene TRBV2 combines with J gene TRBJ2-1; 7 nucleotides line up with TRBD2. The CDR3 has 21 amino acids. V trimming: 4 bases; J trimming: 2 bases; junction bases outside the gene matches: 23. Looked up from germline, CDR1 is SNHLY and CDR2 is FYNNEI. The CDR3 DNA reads TGTGCCAGCAGTGGGGGGGGAGTGGGCCCCTCAAACCCTTACACCTACAATGAGCAGTTCTTC. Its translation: CASSGGGVGPSNPYTYNEQFF.

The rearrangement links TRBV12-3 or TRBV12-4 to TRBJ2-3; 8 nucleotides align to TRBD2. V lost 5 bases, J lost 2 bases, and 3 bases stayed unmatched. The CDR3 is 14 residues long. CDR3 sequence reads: CASSRTSLTDTQYF. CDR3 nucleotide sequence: TGTGCCAGCAGTCGGACTAGCCTCACAGATACGCAGTATTTT.

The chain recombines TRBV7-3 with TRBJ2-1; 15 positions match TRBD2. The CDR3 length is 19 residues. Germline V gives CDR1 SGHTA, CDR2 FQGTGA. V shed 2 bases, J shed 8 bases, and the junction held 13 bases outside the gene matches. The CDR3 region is CASSLRGQFGLAGGHEQFF. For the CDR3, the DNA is TGTGCCAGCAGCTTACGGGGCCAGTTCGGACTAGCGGGAGGGCATGAGCAGTTCTTC. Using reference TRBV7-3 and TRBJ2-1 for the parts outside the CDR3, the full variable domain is GAGVSQTPSNKVTEKGKYVELRCDPISGHTALYWYRQSLGQGPEFLIYFQGTGAADDSGLPNDRFFAVRPEGSVSTLKIQRTERGDSAVYLCASSLRGQFGLAGGHEQFFGPGTRLTVL.

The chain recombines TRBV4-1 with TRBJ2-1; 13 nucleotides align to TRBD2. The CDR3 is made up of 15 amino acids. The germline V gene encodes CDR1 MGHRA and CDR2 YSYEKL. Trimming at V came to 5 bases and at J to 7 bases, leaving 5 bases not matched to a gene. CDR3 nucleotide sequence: TGCGCCAGCAGCTCACTAGCGGGAGGGATGAATGAGCAGTTCTTC. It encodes CASSSLAGGMNEQFF.

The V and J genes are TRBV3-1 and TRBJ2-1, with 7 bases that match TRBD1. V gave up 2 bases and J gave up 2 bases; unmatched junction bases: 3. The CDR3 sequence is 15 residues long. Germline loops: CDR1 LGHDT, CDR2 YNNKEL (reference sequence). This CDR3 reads CASSQTGAAYNEQFF. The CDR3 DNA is TGTGCCAGCAGCCAAACAGGGGCAGCCTACAATGAGCAGTTCTTC.

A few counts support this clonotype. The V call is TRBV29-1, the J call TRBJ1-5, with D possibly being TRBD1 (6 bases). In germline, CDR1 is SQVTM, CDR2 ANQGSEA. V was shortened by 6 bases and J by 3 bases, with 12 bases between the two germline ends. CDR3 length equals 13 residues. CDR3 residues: CSVEQGPNQPQHF. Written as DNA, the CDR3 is TGCAGCGTCGAACAGGGCCCCAATCAGCCCCAGCATTTT.

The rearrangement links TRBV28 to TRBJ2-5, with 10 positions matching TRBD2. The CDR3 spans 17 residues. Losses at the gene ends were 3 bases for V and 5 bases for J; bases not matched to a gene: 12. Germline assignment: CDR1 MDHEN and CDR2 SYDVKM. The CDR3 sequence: CASSLAMLAGVRETQYF. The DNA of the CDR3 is TGTGCCAGCAGTTTGGCGATGCTAGCGGGAGTAAGGGAGACCCAGTACTTC.

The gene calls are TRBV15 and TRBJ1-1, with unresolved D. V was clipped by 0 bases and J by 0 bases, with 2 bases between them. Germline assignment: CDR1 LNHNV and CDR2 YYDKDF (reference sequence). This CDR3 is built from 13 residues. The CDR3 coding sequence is TGTGCCACCAGCAGAGAGGTGAACACTGAAGCTTTCTTT. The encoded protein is CATSREVNTEAFF.

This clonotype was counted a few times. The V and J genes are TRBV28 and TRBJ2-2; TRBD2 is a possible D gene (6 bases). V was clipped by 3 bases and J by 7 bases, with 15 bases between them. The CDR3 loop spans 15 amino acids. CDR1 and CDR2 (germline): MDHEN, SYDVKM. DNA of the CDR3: TGTGCCAGCAGTTTGATGGGAGGACCGAACGGGGAGCTGTTTTTT. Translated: CASSLMGGPNGELFF. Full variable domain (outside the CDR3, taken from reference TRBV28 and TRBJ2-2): DVKVTQSSRYLVKRTGEKVFLECVQDMDHENMFWYRQDPGLGLRLIYFSYDVKMKEKGDIPEGYSVSREKKERFSLILESASTNQTSMYLCASSLMGGPNGELFFGEGSRLTVL.